What follows are 7 T cell receptor beta chains derived from one specimen sequenced in a study of T cell responses to AZD1222 COVID-19 vaccine. Generated by immunoSEQ multiplex PCR, the TCRdb table keeps only in-frame clones and is missing some. The table shows approximately 100,000 clones, with about 88% occurring only once. Sequencing used peripheral blood, obtained on day 0 of AZD1222 vaccination. These receptors were collected from an adult in good health.

This chain connects TRBV19 to TRBJ2-6; D remains ambiguous. Germline V gives CDR1 LNHDA, CDR2 SQIVND (reference sequence). The CDR3 covers 15 residues. V was clipped by 4 bases and J by 1 base, with 8 bases between them. In nucleotides, the CDR3 is TGTGCCAGTAGTACGGCCTCTTCTGGGGCCAACGTCCTGACTTTC. Amino acid sequence: CASSTASSGANVLTF.

In its sample, this clone was seen once. V is TRBV7-9 and J is TRBJ1-3; D is uncertain. Germline loops: CDR1 SEHNR, CDR2 FQNEAQ (reference sequence). The V end was cut by 2 bases, the J end by 3 bases, with 23 bases between. This CDR3 comprises 19 residues. CDR3 sequence reads: CASSLLDVAPGGYGNTIYF. DNA of the CDR3: TGTGCCAGCAGCTTACTGGACGTTGCTCCGGGTGGATATGGAAACACCATATATTTT. The complete variable domain, with remaining parts taken from reference TRBV7-9 and TRBJ1-3, reads DTGVSQNPRHKITKRGQNVTFRCDPISEHNRLYWYRQTLGQGPEFLTYFQNEAQLEKSRLLSDRFSAERPKGSFSTLEIQRTEQGDSAMYLCASSLLDVAPGGYGNTIYFGEGSWLTVV.

The rearrangement joins TRBV27 to TRBJ2-1; tentatively, D is TRBD1 (5 bases). V gave up 7 bases and J gave up 4 bases, with 17 bases separating them. The V gene's germline CDR1 is MNHEY and CDR2 SMNVEV (reference sequence). The CDR3 runs 15 residues. The CDR3 reads CASTSFLGRYNEQFF. In nucleotides, the CDR3 is TGTGCCAGCACCTCTTTCTTGGGGCGGTACAATGAGCAGTTCTTC.

V and J are TRBV6-6 and TRBJ2-3; 7 nucleotides match TRBD1. J was trimmed by 2 bases and V by 6 bases; bases with no gene match: 8. From germline, CDR1 is MNHNY and CDR2 SVGAGI (reference sequence). CDR3 size: 15 residues. This chain's CDR3 is CASSETGLPTDTQYF. For the CDR3, the DNA is TGTGCCAGCAGCGAGACAGGGCTTCCCACAGATACGCAGTATTTT.

The table lists this clone with a count of one. This chain joins TRBV19 and TRBJ1-2; possible D gene TRBD1, 6 bases. Germline values: CDR1 LNHDA, CDR2 SQIVND (reference sequence). This CDR3 is built from 13 residues. The V end was cut by 5 bases, the J end by 1 base, with 8 bases between. CDR3 protein: CASSEQGNYGYTF. The CDR3, as DNA: TGTGCCAGTAGTGAACAGGGTAACTATGGCTACACCTTC.

V is TRBV5-4 and J is TRBJ2-3, with D possibly matching TRBD1 (6 bases). The ends were cut back, 4 bases at V and 0 bases at J, with 18 bases in the middle. CDR1 and CDR2 (germline): SGHNT, YYREEE (reference sequence). The CDR3 consists of 17 residues. CDR3 DNA: TGTGCCAGCAGCATTGGGATGGGGGCGTTTAGCACAGATACGCAGTATTTT. Translated, it gives CASSIGMGAFSTDTQYF.

The chain joins TRBV5-5 to TRBJ1-1, with D possibly matching TRBD1 (6 bases). This CDR3 spans 14 amino acids. CDR1 and CDR2 (germline): SGHKS, YYEKEE (reference sequence). V shed 4 bases and J shed 2 bases, with 12 bases lying between them. In DNA, the CDR3 is TGTGCCAGCAGCCTAACAGGGTATAACACTGAAGCTTTCTTT. Amino acid sequence: CASSLTGYNTEAFF.